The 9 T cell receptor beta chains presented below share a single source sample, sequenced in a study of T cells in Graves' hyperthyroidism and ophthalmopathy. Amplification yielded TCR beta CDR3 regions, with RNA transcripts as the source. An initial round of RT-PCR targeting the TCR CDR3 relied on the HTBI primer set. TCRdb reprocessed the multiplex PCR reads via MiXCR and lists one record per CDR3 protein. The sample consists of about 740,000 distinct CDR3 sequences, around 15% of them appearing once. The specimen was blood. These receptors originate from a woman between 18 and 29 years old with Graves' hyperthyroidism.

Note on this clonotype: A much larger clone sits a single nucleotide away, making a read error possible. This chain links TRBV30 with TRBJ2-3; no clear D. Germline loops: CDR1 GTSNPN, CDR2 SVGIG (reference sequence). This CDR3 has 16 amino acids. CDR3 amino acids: CAWSPGRRSSTDAQYF. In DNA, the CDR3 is TGTGCCTGGAGTCCAGGAAGGCGGAGTAGCACAGATGCGCAGTATTTT.

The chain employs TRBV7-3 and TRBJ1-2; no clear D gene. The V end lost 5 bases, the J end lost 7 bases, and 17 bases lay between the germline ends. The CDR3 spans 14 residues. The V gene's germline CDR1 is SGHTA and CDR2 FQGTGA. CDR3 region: CASSPQAGGIGYTF. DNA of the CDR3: TGTGCCAGCAGCCCCCAGGCAGGAGGGATTGGCTACACCTTC.

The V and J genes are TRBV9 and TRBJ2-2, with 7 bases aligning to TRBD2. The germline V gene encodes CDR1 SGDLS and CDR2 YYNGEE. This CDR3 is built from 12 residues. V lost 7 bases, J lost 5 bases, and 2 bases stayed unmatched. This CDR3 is CASLAETGELFF. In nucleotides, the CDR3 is TGTGCCAGCCTAGCGGAAACCGGGGAGCTGTTTTTT. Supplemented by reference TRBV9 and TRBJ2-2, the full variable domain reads DSGVTQTPKHLITATGQRVTLRCSPRSGDLSVYWYQQSLDQGLQFLIQYYNGEERAKGNILERFSAQQFPDLHSELNLSSLELGDSALYFCASLAETGELFFGEGSRLTVL.

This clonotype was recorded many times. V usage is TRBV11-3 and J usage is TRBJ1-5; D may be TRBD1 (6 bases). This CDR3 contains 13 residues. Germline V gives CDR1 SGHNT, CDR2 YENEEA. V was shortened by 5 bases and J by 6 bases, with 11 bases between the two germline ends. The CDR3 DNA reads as TGTGCCAGCAGCGAAACAGGGTTTCAGCCCCAGCATTTT. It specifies CASSETGFQPQHF.

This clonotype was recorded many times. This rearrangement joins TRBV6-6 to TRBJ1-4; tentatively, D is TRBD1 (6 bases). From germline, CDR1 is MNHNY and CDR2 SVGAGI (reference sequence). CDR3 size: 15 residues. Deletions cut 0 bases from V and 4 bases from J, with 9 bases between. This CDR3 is CASSYSGGDNEKLFF. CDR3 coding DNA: TGTGCCAGCAGTTACTCGGGGGGCGATAATGAAAAACTGTTTTTT.

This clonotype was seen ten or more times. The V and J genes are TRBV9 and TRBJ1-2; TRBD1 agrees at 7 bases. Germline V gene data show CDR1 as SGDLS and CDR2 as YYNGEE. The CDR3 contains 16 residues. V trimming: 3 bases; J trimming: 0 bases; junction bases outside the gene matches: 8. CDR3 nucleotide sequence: TGTGCCAGCAGCGCCCTGGACAGGATAGCTAACTATGGCTACACCTTC. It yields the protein CASSALDRIANYGYTF.

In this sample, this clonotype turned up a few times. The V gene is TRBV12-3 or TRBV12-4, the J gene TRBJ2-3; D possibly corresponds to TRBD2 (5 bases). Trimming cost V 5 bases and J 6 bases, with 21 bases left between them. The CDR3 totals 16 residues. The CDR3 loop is CASSEASSSRGDTQYF. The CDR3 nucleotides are TGTGCCAGCAGTGAAGCCTCGTCCTCTCGAGGGGATACGCAGTATTTT.

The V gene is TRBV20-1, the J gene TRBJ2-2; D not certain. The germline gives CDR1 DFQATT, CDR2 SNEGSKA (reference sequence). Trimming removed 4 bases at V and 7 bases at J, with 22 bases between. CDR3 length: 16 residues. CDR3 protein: CSAKPPIYRDVGELFF. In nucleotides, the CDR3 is TGCAGTGCTAAACCACCCATTTACAGAGACGTCGGGGAGCTGTTTTTT.

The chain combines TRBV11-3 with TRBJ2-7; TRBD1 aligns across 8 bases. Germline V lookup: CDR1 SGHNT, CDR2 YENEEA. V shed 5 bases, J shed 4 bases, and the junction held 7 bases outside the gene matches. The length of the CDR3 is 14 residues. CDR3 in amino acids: CASSRDRPEYEQYF. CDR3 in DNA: TGTGCCAGCAGCAGGGACAGGCCGGAATACGAGCAGTACTTC.